This T cell receptor (beta chain) originates from a study of T cells in narcolepsy. Turning to the study itself: Enrolled donors included narcolepsy type 1 or type 2 patients and healthy controls.

This clone was recorded once. The method was immunoSEQ multiplex PCR; TCRdb's version includes in-frame clones alone and lacks a portion of them. The sample includes tens of thousands of clones, about nine tenths of them seen just once. CDR3 length: 15 residues. Germline lookup yields CDR1 SGHRS and CDR2 YFSETQ. V dropped 6 bases and J dropped 4 bases, with 18 bases sitting between them. V gene TRBV5-1 combines with J gene TRBJ2-3, with D perhaps TRBD1 (5 bases). This sequence originates from a human donor with narcolepsy. The sample consisted of CD45RA- memory CD4+ T cells from PBMCs. CDR3 coding DNA: TGCGCCAGCACTCGGCAGGGAAGTTTTTCAGATACGCAGTATTTT. Protein product: CASTRQGSFSDTQYF.